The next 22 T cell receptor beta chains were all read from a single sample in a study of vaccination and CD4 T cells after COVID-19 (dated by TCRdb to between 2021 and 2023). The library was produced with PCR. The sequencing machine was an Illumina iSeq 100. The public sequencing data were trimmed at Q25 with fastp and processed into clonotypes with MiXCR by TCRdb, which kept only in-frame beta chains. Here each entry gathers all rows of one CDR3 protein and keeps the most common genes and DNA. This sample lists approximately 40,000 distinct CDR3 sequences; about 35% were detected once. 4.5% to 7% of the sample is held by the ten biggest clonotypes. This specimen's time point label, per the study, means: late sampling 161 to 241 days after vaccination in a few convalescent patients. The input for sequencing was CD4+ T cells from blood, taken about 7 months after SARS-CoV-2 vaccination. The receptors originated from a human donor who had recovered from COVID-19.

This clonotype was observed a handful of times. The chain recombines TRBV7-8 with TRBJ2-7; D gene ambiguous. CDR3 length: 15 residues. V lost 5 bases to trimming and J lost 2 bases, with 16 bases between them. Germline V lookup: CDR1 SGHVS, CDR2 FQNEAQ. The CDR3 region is CASSPPRASTYEQYF. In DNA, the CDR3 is TGTGCCAGCAGCCCCCCCCGGGCATCCACCTACGAGCAGTACTTC.

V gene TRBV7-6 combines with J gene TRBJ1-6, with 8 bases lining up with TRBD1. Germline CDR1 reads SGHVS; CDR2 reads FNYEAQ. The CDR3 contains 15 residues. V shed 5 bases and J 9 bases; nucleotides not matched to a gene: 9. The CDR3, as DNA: TGTGCCAGCAGCAACCCAGGGGGCGCCCCTTCACCCCTCCACTTT. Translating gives CASSNPGGAPSPLHF.

The CDR3 nucleotides are TGTGCCACCAGTGACCCTGGACGGAATCAAGAGACCCAGTACTTC. This encodes CATSDPGRNQETQYF. The rearrangement uses TRBV24-1 and TRBJ2-5; no clear D gene. This CDR3 spans 15 amino acids. The V end lost 4 bases, the J end lost 2 bases, and 13 bases lay between the germline ends. Germline CDR1 and CDR2: KGHDR and SFDVKD.

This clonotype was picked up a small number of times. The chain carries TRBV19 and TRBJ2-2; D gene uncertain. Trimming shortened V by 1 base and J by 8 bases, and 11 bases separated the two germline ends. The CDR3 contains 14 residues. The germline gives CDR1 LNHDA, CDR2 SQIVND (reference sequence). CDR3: CASSIGLSAGELFF. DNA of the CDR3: TGTGCCAGTAGTATAGGGTTGAGCGCTGGGGAGCTGTTTTTT.

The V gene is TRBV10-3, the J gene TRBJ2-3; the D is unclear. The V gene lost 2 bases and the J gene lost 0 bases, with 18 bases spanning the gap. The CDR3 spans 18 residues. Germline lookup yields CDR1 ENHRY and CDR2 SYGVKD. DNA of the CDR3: TGTGCCATCAGTGAGAGAATAGAGGCAACAACTAGCACAGATACGCAGTATTTT. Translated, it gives CAISERIEATTSTDTQYF.

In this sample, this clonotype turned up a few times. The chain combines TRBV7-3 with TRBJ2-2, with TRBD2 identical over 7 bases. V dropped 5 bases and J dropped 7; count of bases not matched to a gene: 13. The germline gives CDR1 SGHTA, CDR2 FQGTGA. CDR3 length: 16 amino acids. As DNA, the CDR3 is TGTGCCAGCAGCCGACTAGCTTCGCCGGGGCACGGGGAGCTGTTTTTT. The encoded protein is CASSRLASPGHGELFF.

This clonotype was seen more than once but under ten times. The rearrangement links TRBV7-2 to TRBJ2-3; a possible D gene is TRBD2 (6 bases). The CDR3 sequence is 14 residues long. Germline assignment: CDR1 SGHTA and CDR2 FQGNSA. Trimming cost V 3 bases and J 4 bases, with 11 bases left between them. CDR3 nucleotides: TGTGCCAGCAGCTTGGTCGGGAGCGCAGATACGCAGTATTTT. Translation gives CASSLVGSADTQYF.

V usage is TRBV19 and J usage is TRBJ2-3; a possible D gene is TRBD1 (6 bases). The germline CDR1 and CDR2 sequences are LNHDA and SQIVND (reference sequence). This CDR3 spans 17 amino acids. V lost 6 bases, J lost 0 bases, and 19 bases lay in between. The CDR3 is CASSVPNRASSTDTQYF. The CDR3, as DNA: TGTGCCAGTAGCGTCCCGAACAGGGCTTCGAGCACAGATACGCAGTATTTT.

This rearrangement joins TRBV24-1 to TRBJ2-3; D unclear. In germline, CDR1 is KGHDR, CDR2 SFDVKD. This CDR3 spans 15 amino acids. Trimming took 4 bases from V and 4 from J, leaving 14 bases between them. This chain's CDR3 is CATSDHSLSSDTQYF. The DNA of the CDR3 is TGTGCCACCAGTGACCATTCCCTTAGCTCAGATACGCAGTATTTT.

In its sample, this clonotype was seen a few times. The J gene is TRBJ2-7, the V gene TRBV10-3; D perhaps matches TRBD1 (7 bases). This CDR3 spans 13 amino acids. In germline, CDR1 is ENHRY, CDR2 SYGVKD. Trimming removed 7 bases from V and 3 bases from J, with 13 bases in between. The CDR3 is CAIMEGAYYEQYF. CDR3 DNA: TGTGCCATCATGGAGGGGGCTTACTACGAGCAGTACTTC.

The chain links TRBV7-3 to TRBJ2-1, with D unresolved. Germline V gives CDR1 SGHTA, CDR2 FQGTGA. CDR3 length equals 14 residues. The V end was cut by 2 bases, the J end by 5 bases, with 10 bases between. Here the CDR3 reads CASSLWVNHNEQFF. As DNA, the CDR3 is TGTGCCAGCAGCTTATGGGTAAATCACAATGAGCAGTTCTTC.

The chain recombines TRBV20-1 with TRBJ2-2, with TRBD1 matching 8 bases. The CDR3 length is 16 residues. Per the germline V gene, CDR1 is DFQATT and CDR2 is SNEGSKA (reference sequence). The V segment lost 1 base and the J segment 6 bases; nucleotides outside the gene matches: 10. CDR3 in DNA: TGCAGTGCTAGAGTGAGCGACAGGGGAGATTCCGGGGAGCTGTTTTTT. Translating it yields CSARVSDRGDSGELFF.

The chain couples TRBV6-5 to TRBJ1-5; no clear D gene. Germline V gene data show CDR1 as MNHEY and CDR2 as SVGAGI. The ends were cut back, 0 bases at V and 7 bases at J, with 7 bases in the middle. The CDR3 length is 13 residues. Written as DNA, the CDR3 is TGTGCCAGCAGTTACTCGCCCTGGCAGCCCCAGCATTTT. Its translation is CASSYSPWQPQHF.

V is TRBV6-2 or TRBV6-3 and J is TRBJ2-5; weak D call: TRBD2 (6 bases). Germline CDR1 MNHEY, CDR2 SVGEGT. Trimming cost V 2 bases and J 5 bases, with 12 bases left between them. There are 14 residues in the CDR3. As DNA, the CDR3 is TGTGCCAGCAGTTACGGGCGGGATTCGGAGACCCAGTACTTC. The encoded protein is CASSYGRDSETQYF.

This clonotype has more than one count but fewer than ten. The CDR3 DNA follows: TGTGCCAGCAGCTCTTCCGGGACGGACTCCTACGAGCAGTACTTC. It yields the protein CASSSSGTDSYEQYF. V and J are TRBV7-3 and TRBJ2-7; D is perhaps TRBD1 or TRBD2 (5 bases each). CDR1 is SGHTA and CDR2 is FQGTGA in the germline V gene. V lost 4 bases and J 0 bases, leaving 13 bases between the germline ends. The CDR3 spans 15 residues.

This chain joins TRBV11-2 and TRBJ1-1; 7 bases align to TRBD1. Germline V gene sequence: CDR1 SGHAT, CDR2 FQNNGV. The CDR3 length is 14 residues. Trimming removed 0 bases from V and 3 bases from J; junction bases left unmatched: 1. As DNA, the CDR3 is TGTGCCAGCAGCTTAGAGGGACAGTACACTGAAGCTTTCTTT. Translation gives CASSLEGQYTEAFF.

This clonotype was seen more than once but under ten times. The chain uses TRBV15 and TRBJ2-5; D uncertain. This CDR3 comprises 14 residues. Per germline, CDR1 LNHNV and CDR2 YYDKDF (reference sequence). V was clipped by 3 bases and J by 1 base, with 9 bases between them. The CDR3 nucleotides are TGTGCCACCAGCAGGTGGGAAACCCAAGAGACCCAGTACTTC. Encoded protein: CATSRWETQETQYF.

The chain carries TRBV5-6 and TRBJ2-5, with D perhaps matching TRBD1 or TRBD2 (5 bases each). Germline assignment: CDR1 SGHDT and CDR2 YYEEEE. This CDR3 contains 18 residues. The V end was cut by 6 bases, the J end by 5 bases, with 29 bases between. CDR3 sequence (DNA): TGTGCCAGCACCGCCACTGTTTGGGACGGAATTATGCGGGAGACCCAGTACTTC. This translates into CASTATVWDGIMRETQYF.

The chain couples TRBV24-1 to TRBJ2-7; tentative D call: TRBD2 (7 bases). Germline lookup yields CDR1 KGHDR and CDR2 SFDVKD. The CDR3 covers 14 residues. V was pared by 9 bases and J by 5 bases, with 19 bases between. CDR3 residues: CATSQAGAGNEQYF. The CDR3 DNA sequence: TGTGCCACCTCCCAGGCGGGGGCGGGAAACGAGCAGTACTTC.

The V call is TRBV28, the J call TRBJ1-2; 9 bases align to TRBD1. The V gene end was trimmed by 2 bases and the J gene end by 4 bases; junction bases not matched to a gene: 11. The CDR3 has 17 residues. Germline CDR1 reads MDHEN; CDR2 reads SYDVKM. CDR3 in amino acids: CASSLTLGTGNLYGYTF. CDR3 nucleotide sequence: TGTGCCAGCAGTTTAACCCTCGGGACAGGGAATCTCTATGGCTACACCTTC.

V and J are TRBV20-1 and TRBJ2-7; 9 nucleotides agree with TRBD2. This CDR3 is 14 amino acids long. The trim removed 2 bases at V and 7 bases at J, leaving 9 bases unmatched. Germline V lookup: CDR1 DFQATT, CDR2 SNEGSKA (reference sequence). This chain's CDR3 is CSARSAGGPREQYF. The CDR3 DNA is TGCAGTGCTAGATCCGCGGGAGGGCCTAGGGAGCAGTACTTC.

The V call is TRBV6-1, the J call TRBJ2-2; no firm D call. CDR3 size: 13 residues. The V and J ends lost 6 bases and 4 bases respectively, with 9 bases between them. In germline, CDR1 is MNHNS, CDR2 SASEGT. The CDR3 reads CASSLTSTGELFF. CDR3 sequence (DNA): TGTGCCAGCAGCCTTACATCCACCGGGGAGCTGTTTTTT.